The sequence of this T cell receptor beta chain was determined in a study of CD4+ T cells in melanoma. The data were produced by immunoSEQ multiplex PCR, yet TCRdb's version contains in-frame clones alone and is incomplete. The sample includes 9,500 or so clones, over 65% seen only once; the top ten take roughly 21%. The CDR3 is 15 residues long. Trimming took off 8 bases at V and 2 bases at J, with 18 bases between the two ends. The germline V gene has CDR1 MNHNY and CDR2 SVGAGI (reference sequence). About this clone itself: As yet, its antigen is unknown.

Whole-study results and caveats: In melanoma, neoantigen-specific CD4+ T cells reportedly differed in differentiation state. CD8+ T cell, macrophage and B cell function reportedly correlated with neoantigen-specific CD4+ T cells.

Sequenced input: cells from a culture (not recorded whether cultured in vitro). This chain connects TRBV6-6 to TRBJ1-2; D remains unclear. The receptor's source is a human donor with melanoma. This CDR3 reads CASRPEVGRNYGYTF. CDR3 sequence (DNA): TGTGCCAGCCGACCGGAGGTGGGGAGGAACTATGGCTACACCTTC.